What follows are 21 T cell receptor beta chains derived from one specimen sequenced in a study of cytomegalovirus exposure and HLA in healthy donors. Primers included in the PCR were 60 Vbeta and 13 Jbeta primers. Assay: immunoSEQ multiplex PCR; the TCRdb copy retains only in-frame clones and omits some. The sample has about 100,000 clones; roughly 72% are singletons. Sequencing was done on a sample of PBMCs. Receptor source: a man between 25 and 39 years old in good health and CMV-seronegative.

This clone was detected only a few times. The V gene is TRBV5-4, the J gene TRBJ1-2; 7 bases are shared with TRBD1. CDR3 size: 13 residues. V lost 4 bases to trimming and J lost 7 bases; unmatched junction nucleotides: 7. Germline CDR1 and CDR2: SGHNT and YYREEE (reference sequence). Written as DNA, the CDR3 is TGTGCCAGCAGCGGACAGGATTGGAGTGGCTACACCTTC. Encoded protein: CASSGQDWSGYTF.

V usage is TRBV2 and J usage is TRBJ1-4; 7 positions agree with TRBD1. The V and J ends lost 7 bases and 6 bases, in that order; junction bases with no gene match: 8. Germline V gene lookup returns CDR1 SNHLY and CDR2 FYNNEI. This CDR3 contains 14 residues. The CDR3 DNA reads TGTGCCAGCACCCTCGACAGGGCTTATGAAAAACTGTTTTTT. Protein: CASTLDRAYEKLFF.

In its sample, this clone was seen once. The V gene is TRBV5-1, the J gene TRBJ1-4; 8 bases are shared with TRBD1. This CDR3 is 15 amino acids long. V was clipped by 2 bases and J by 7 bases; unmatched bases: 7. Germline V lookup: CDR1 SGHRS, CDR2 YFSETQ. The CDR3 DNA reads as TGCGCCAGCAGCTTTGGACAGGGTGGGAGTGAAAAACTGTTTTTT. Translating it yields CASSFGQGGSEKLFF.

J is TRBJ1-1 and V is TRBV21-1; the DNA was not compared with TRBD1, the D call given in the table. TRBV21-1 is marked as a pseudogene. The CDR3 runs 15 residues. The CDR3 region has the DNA TGTGCCAGCAGCAAAGCTGCAGGGGGCAATCATGAAGCTTTCTTT. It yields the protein CASSKAAGGNHEAFF.

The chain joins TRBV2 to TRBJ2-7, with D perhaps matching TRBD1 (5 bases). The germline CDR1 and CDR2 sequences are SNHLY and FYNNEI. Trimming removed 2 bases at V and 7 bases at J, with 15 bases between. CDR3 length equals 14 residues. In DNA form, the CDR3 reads TGTGCCAGCAGTGAACGGGCAGGGCCCTCTGAGCAGTACTTC. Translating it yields CASSERAGPSEQYF.

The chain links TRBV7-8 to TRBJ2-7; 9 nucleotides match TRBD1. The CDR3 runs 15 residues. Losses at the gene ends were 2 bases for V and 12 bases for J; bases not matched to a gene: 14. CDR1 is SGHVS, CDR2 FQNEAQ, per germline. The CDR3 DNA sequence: TGTGCCAGCAGCTTATATCCGGGACAGGGAGTGTCGCCGTACTTC. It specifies CASSLYPGQGVSPYF.

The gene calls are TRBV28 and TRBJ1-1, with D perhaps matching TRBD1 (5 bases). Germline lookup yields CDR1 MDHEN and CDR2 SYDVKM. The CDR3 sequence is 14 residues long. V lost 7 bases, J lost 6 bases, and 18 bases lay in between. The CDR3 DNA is TGTGCCAGCACCCTGGGAGGGGAGTTAGCTGAAGCTTTCTTT. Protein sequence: CASTLGGELAEAFF.

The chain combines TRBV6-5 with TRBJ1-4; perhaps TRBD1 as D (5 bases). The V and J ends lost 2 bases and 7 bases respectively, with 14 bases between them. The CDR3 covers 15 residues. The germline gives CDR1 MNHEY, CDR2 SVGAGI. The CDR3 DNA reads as TGTGCCAGCAGTTACCTCAGGGCGGGAAGTGAAAAACTGTTTTTT. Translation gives CASSYLRAGSEKLFF.

The CDR3 coding sequence is TGCAGCGTTCGAGACGGATTTCGGGGCTATGGCTACACCTTC. Translating it yields CSVRDGFRGYGYTF. The chain links TRBV29-1 to TRBJ1-2; no definite D call. This CDR3 region has 14 residues. In germline, CDR1 is SQVTM, CDR2 ANQGSEA. Trimming took 5 bases from V and 4 from J, leaving 17 bases between them.

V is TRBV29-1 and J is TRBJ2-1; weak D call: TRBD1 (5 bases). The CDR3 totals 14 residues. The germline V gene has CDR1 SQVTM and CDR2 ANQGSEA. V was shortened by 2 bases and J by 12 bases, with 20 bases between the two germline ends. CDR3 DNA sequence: TGCAGCGTTGAATCTAAACCGACAGTGCGAGGGCAGTTCTTC. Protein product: CSVESKPTVRGQFF.

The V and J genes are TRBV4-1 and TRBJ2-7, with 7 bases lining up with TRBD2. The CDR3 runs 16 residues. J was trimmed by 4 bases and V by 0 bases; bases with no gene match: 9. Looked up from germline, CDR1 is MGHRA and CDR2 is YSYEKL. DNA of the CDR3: TGCGCCAGCAGCCAAGACCTCGGCGGGAGCCCATACGAGCAGTACTTC. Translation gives CASSQDLGGSPYEQYF.

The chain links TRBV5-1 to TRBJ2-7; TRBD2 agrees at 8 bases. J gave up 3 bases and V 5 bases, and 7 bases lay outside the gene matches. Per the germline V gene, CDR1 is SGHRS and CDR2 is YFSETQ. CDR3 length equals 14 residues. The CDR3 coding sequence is TGCGCCAGCAGTCCCAGCGGGAGTATCTACGAGCAGTACTTC. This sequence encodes CASSPSGSIYEQYF. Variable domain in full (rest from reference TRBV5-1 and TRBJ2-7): KAGVTQTPRYLIKTRGQQVTLSCSPISGHRSVSWYQQTPGQGLQFLFEYFSETQRNKGNFPGRFSGRQFSNSRSEMNVSTLELGDSALYLCASSPSGSIYEQYFGPGTRLTVT.

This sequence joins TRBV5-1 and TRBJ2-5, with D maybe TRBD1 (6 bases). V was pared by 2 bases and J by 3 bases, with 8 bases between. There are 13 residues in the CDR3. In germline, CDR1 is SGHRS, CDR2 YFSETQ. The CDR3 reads CASSLGQKETQYF. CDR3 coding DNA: TGCGCCAGCAGCTTAGGACAGAAAGAGACCCAGTACTTC.

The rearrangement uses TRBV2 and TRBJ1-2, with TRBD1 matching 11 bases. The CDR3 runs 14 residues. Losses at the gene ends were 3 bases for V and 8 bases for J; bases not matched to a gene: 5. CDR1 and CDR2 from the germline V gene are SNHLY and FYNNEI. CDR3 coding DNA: TGTGCCAGCAGTGAGGTTCGGACAGGGGGCGGCTACACCTTC. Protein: CASSEVRTGGGYTF.

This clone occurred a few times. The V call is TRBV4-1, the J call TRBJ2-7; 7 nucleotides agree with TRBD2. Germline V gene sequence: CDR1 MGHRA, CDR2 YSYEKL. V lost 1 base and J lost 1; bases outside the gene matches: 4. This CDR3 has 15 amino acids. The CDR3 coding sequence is TGCGCCAGCAGCCAAGCCCTGGGGGGGTCCTACGAGCAGTACTTC. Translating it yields CASSQALGGSYEQYF.

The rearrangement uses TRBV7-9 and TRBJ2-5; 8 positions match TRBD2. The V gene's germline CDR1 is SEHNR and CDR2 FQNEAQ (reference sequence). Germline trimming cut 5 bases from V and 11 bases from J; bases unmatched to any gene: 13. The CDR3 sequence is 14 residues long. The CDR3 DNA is TGTGCCAGCAGCCCGCCGGGAGGGGGGCGTGAGCAGTACTTC. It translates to CASSPPGGGREQYF. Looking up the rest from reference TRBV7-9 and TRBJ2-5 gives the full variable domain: DTGVSQNPRHKITKRGQNVTFRCDPISEHNRLYWYRQTLGQGPEFLTYFQNEAQLEKSRLLSDRFSAERPKGSFSTLEIQRTEQGDSAMYLCASSPPGGGREQYFGPGTRLLVL.

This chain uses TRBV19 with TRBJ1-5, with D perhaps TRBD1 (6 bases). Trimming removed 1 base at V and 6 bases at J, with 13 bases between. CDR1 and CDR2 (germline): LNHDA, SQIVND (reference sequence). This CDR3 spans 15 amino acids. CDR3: CASSIGGGAGQPQHF. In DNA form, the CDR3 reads TGTGCCAGTAGTATAGGTGGGGGGGCTGGTCAGCCCCAGCATTTT.

The DNA of the CDR3 is TGCGCCAGCAGCTTGGGACAGCCGACAACTAATGAAAAACTGTTTTTT. Protein: CASSLGQPTTNEKLFF. The chain carries TRBV5-1 and TRBJ1-4, with D tentatively TRBD1 (5 bases). Germline CDR1 is SGHRS and CDR2 is YFSETQ. This CDR3 has 16 residues. The V and J ends lost 0 bases and 0 bases respectively, with 9 bases between them.

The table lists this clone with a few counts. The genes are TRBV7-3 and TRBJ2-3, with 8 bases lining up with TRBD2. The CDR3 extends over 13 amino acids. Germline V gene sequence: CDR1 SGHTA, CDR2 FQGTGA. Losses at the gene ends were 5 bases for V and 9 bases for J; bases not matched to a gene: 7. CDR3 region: CASSPIERGTQYF. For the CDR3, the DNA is TGTGCCAGCAGCCCTATAGAGCGGGGGACGCAGTATTTT. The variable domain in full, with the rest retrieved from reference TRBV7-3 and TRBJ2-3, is GAGVSQTPSNKVTEKGKYVELRCDPISGHTALYWYRQSLGQGPEFLIYFQGTGAADDSGLPNDRFFAVRPEGSVSTLKIQRTERGDSAVYLCASSPIERGTQYFGPGTRLTVL.

The CDR3 DNA follows: TGTGCCATCAGTGAGTCTGTGGGGCTGGGCACCGGGGAGCTGTTTTTT. Residues: CAISESVGLGTGELFF. The gene calls are TRBV10-3 and TRBJ2-2; possible D gene TRBD1, 5 bases. V lost 0 bases and J lost 4, with 12 bases in between. CDR3 size: 16 residues. Germline values: CDR1 ENHRY, CDR2 SYGVKD.

In nucleotides, the CDR3 is TGTGCCAGCAGCTTAGGTAGCGGGACCCAAGAGACCCAGTACTTC. Translated, it gives CASSLGSGTQETQYF. The chain carries TRBV7-3 and TRBJ2-5; 8 bases map to TRBD2. Germline lookup yields CDR1 SGHTA and CDR2 FQGTGA. This CDR3 has 15 residues. The V and J ends lost 2 bases and 1 base, in that order; junction bases with no gene match: 3.